The 26 T cell receptor beta chains below come from one sample, sequenced in a study of T-cell memory formation after mild COVID-19. Via MiXCR, TCRdb re-called the 5' RACE reads, giving one row per CDR3 protein. This sample has about 240,000 distinct CDR3 sequences, with approximately 9% found just once. Specimen: PBMCs or a T cell subset sorted from them (not recorded which). The receptors were sampled from a man aged 18-30 years who had mild COVID-19 (a few samples of this study predate the infection). Cell type and time point are not known.

Ten or more counts support this clonotype. CDR3 loop: CASSSIVYRDSQYF. CDR3 DNA: TGTGCCAGCAGTTCAATAGTATACCGGGACTCTCAGTACTTC. The rearrangement joins TRBV6-2 or TRBV6-3 to TRBJ2-4; perhaps TRBD2 as D (6 bases). In germline, CDR1 is MNHEY, CDR2 SVGEGT. Trimming pared 4 bases from V and 12 bases from J, leaving 19 bases between. CDR3 size: 14 residues.

The chain joins TRBV15 to TRBJ2-1; D gene unclear. Germline V lookup: CDR1 LNHNV, CDR2 YYDKDF (reference sequence). Trimming took 5 bases from V and 4 from J, leaving 15 bases between them. The CDR3 totals 15 residues. The CDR3 reads CATSGNWQNYNEQFF. The CDR3 DNA is TGTGCCACCAGCGGAAATTGGCAAAATTACAATGAGCAGTTCTTC. The full variable domain, its missing parts supplied by reference TRBV15 and TRBJ2-1, is DAMVIQNPRYQVTQFGKPVTLSCSQTLNHNVMYWYQQKSSQAPKLLFHYYDKDFNNEADTPDNFQSRRPNTSFCFLDIRSPGLGDTAMYLCATSGNWQNYNEQFFGPGTRLTVL.

The chain is built from TRBV12-3 or TRBV12-4 and TRBJ1-2, with D uncertain. The CDR3 contains 13 residues. V was shortened by 7 bases and J by 4 bases, with 13 bases between the two germline ends. CDR3 sequence: CASTNERVYGYTF. The CDR3 DNA sequence: TGTGCCAGCACTAATGAGAGGGTCTATGGCTACACCTTC.

The gene calls are TRBV12-5 and TRBJ2-3; D is ambiguous. The CDR3 extends over 11 amino acids. Trimming removed 8 bases at V and 5 bases at J, with 8 bases between. Germline CDR1 and CDR2: LGHNT and FRNRAP. Here the CDR3 DNA reads TGTGCTAGTCCCTCCATAGATACGCAGTATTTT. Protein sequence: CASPSIDTQYF.

The rearrangement joins TRBV20-1 to TRBJ1-2, with D perhaps TRBD1 (6 bases). The CDR3 extends over 15 amino acids. V was pared by 1 base and J by 5 bases, with 17 bases between. Germline CDR1 and CDR2: DFQATT and SNEGSKA (reference sequence). The CDR3 DNA is TGCAGTGCTAGAGTTATCCCCAGGGGAGGGTATGGCTACACCTTC. This sequence encodes CSARVIPRGGYGYTF.

In this sample, this clonotype turned up a few times. The chain has TRBV4-1 and TRBJ1-3; D uncertain. The CDR3 is made up of 15 amino acids. V was trimmed by 2 bases and J by 2 bases, leaving 10 bases between them. Germline CDR1 reads MGHRA; CDR2 reads YSYEKL. The CDR3 here is CASSQLGLPGNTIYF. For the CDR3, the DNA is TGCGCCAGCAGCCAACTCGGGTTGCCTGGAAACACCATATATTTT.

The chain employs TRBV20-1 and TRBJ1-2; D is undetermined. The germline V gene has CDR1 DFQATT and CDR2 SNEGSKA (reference sequence). This CDR3 is built from 18 residues. Trimming took 4 bases from V and 0 from J, leaving 24 bases between them. DNA for the CDR3: TGCAGTGCTAAACCGCTTAGCGCTTGGGCCGGAGCTAACTATGGCTACACCTTC. The encoded protein is CSAKPLSAWAGANYGYTF.

This chain uses TRBV11-2 with TRBJ2-7, with 12 bases aligning to TRBD2. The CDR3 is made up of 16 amino acids. V was clipped by 5 bases and J by 3 bases; unmatched bases: 8. Per germline, CDR1 SGHAT and CDR2 FQNNGV. The CDR3 region is CASSPRLAGASYEQYV. DNA of the CDR3: TGTGCCAGCAGCCCAAGACTAGCGGGGGCCAGCTACGAGCAGTACGTC.

This chain links TRBV6-6 with TRBJ1-5; D gene uncertain. This CDR3 has 13 residues. The germline V and J ends were trimmed by 0 bases and 4 bases, with 4 bases remaining between them. Germline CDR1 reads MNHNY; CDR2 reads SVGAGI (reference sequence). CDR3 coding DNA: TGTGCCAGCAGTTACTCGATTAATCAGCCCCAGCATTTT. Its protein is CASSYSINQPQHF.

This chain connects TRBV6-5 to TRBJ1-2, with 8 positions matching TRBD1. V was clipped by 6 bases and J by 4 bases; unmatched bases: 10. The CDR3 extends over 15 amino acids. Germline CDR1 is MNHEY and CDR2 is SVGAGI. CDR3 nucleotides: TGTGCCAGCAGCCAGAGTGAGGACAGGGTCTATGGCTACACCTTC. Amino acid sequence: CASSQSEDRVYGYTF.

The chain carries TRBV4-2 and TRBJ2-1; 11 nucleotides match TRBD2. This CDR3 has 16 residues. The J segment lost 4 bases and the V segment lost 3 bases, leaving 5 bases of the junction unmatched. Germline V gene sequence: CDR1 LGHNA, CDR2 YNFKEQ. The CDR3 loop reads CASSQVLAGGYNEQFF. The CDR3 DNA follows: TGTGCCAGCAGCCAGGTCCTAGCGGGGGGTTACAATGAGCAGTTCTTC.

This clonotype has a handful of counts. CDR3 nucleotides: TGTGCCATCAGTGAAGGCCCAGGCTATGGCTACACCTTC. It yields the protein CAISEGPGYGYTF. The chain employs TRBV10-3 and TRBJ1-2; D gene unclear. CDR3 length: 13 residues. Germline loops: CDR1 ENHRY, CDR2 SYGVKD. Trimming removed 3 bases from V and 4 bases from J, with 9 bases in between.

Many counts were recorded for this clonotype. The rearrangement links TRBV4-1 to TRBJ2-1; 13 bases are a match to TRBD2. Trimming removed 7 bases from V and 2 bases from J; junction bases left unmatched: 5. CDR1 is MGHRA and CDR2 is YSYEKL in the germline V gene. The CDR3 runs to 16 residues. This CDR3 reads CASNRLAGGPYNEQFF. The CDR3, as DNA: TGCGCCAGCAACCGACTAGCGGGGGGCCCCTACAATGAGCAGTTCTTC.

The V and J genes are TRBV5-1 and TRBJ2-5, with TRBD1 matching over 9 bases. CDR1 SGHRS and CDR2 YFSETQ come from the germline V gene. This CDR3 has 14 amino acids. With 3 bases clipped from V and 3 bases from J, the junction kept 3 bases outside the gene matches. Here the CDR3 DNA reads TGCGCCAGCAGCTGGAGGACAGGGGAAGAGACCCAGTACTTC. This codes for CASSWRTGEETQYF.

This clonotype was seen a few times. The rearrangement uses TRBV7-2 and TRBJ2-7; D remains unclear. The CDR3 has 14 residues. V shed 1 base and J shed 4 bases, with 11 bases lying between them. Germline CDR1 and CDR2: SGHTA and FQGNSA. CDR3 amino acids: CASSLVVTTYEQYF. The CDR3 DNA follows: TGTGCCAGCAGCTTAGTAGTAACGACGTACGAGCAGTACTTC.

This clonotype was observed a few times. The chain has TRBV4-1 and TRBJ2-6; D gene ambiguous. The CDR3 is made up of 16 amino acids. V gave up 0 bases and J gave up 0 bases, with 6 bases separating them. Per germline, CDR1 MGHRA and CDR2 YSYEKL. The CDR3 loop reads CASSQDFSSGANVLTF. The DNA for the CDR3 is TGCGCCAGCAGCCAAGACTTCAGCTCTGGGGCCAACGTCCTGACTTTC.

This clonotype has only a few counts. The chain joins TRBV4-1 to TRBJ1-1, with D unresolved. Germline V lookup: CDR1 MGHRA, CDR2 YSYEKL. This CDR3 is 15 amino acids long. Trimming shortened V by 5 bases and J by 1 base, and 14 bases separated the two germline ends. This chain's CDR3 is CASSERSTANTEAFF. In DNA form, the CDR3 reads TGCGCCAGCAGCGAGAGATCAACAGCGAACACTGAAGCTTTCTTT.

The V gene is TRBV4-3, the J gene TRBJ1-5; D is uncertain. The CDR3 runs to 15 residues. The V gene's germline CDR1 is LGHNA and CDR2 YSLEER. Trimming removed 0 bases from V and 5 bases from J, with 11 bases in between. DNA of the CDR3: TGCGCCAGCAGCCAAGATTGGGGTAGGGATCAGCCCCAGCATTTT. The encoded protein is CASSQDWGRDQPQHF.

This clonotype was counted only a few times. The chain has TRBV7-2 and TRBJ1-5; TRBD1 matches at 9 bases. V gave up 0 bases and J gave up 3 bases; unmatched junction bases: 3. The CDR3 covers 16 residues. Germline CDR1 SGHTA, CDR2 FQGNSA. CDR3 residues: CASSLATGGNNQPQHF. CDR3 nucleotides: TGTGCCAGCAGCTTAGCTACAGGGGGCAACAATCAGCCCCAGCATTTT.

At least ten counts were recorded for this clonotype. V usage is TRBV12-3 or TRBV12-4 and J usage is TRBJ2-5; 7 bases line up with TRBD2. This CDR3 is 15 amino acids long. Losses at the gene ends were 1 base for V and 4 bases for J; bases not matched to a gene: 6. CDR3 sequence: CASSLVPGGGETQYF. The CDR3 bases are TGTGCCAGCAGTTTAGTTCCAGGCGGGGGAGAGACCCAGTACTTC.

The table lists this clonotype with a few counts. J is TRBJ2-1 and V is TRBV20-1; 8 nucleotides align to TRBD2. This CDR3 region has 16 residues. V was clipped by 4 bases and J by 3 bases; unmatched bases: 11. CDR1 is DFQATT, CDR2 SNEGSKA, per germline (reference sequence). The DNA for the CDR3 is TGCAGTGCTAAAAACAGGCGGGGGGTGTACTACAATGAGCAGTTCTTC. Its protein is CSAKNRRGVYYNEQFF.

This clonotype has just a few counts. The CDR3 nucleotides read TGTGCCAGCAGACCCCAGAGTCTCGGGGAGCTGTTTTTT. Protein product: CASRPQSLGELFF. This rearrangement joins TRBV12-3 or TRBV12-4 to TRBJ2-2; no clear D. This CDR3 is 13 amino acids long. The germline V and J ends were trimmed by 6 bases and 7 bases, with 12 bases remaining between them.

This clonotype appeared a few times. The V call is TRBV21-1, the J call TRBJ2-7; the table gives TRBD2 as D, unverified against the DNA. TRBV21-1 is an annotated pseudogene. The CDR3 is 21 amino acids. The CDR3 nucleotides are TGTGCCAGCAGGAATCGGGGAGGAGTGTGGGAGCTTCATAAAATCTACTACGAGCAGTACGTC. Translation: CASRNRGGVWELHKIYYEQYV.

This clonotype was seen a handful of times. The chain combines TRBV24-1 with TRBJ1-2, with a weak D call TRBD1 (6 bases). The V gene's germline CDR1 is KGHDR and CDR2 SFDVKD. V was shortened by 4 bases and J by 4 bases, with 18 bases between the two germline ends. This CDR3 contains 16 residues. Here the CDR3 reads CATSDQGTGPTYGYTF. Here the CDR3 DNA reads TGTGCCACCAGTGACCAGGGAACAGGGCCTACCTATGGCTACACCTTC.

This clonotype was recorded a few times. CDR3 nucleotide sequence: TGCGCCAGCAGCTTGTTTGGCAGCTCTGGAAACACCATATATTTT. This sequence encodes CASSLFGSSGNTIYF. The chain recombines TRBV5-1 with TRBJ1-3; no clear D. V lost 1 base and J lost 0, with 8 bases in between. This CDR3 is 15 amino acids long. Germline V gene sequence: CDR1 SGHRS, CDR2 YFSETQ.

This clonotype was seen only a few times. The gene calls are TRBV12-3 or TRBV12-4 and TRBJ2-1; tentatively, D is TRBD2 (5 bases). V gave up 2 bases and J gave up 6 bases, with 11 bases separating them. CDR3 size: 14 residues. This CDR3 reads CASSLRGSGNEQFF. The CDR3 bases are TGTGCCAGCAGTTTACGGGGAAGCGGCAATGAGCAGTTCTTC.